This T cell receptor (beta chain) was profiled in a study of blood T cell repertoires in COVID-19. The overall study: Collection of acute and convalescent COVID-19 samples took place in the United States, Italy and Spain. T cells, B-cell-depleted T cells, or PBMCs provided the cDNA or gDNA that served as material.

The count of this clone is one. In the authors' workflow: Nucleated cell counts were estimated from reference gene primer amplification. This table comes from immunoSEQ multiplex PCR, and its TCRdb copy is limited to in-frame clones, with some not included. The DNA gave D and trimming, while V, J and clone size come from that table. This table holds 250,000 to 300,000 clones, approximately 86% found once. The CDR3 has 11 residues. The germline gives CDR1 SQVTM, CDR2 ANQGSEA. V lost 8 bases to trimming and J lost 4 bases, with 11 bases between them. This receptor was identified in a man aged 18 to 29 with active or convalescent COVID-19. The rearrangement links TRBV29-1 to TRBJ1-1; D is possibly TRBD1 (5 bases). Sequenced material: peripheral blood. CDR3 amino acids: CSFYGGTEAFF. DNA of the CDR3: TGCAGCTTTTACGGGGGCACTGAAGCTTTCTTT.